The rows below give T cell receptor beta chains drawn from one sample of a study of shared clonotypes between healthy human individuals. Method: immunoSEQ multiplex PCR; TCRdb's copy keeps in-frame clones and lacks some. The sample lists over a million clones, under 99% occurring once. What was sequenced was naive CD4+ T cells sorted from blood. The receptor source for this set is a man aged 25-40 years in good health. Each CDR3 is given with its conserved first and last residue. Each record gives: D gene, J gene, V gene, clone size, CDR3 DNA, CDR3 protein. D genes are given only for firm matches. Clone size is shown for a subset of rows, as once, few, many or a class of expanded clone.

TRBD2 TRBJ2-7 TRBV9 NA TGTGCCAGCACCGGACGACTAGCGGGAGAACATTGGGGGGGCTACGAGCAGTACTTC CASTGRLAGEHWGGYEQYF
NA TRBJ2-7 TRBV6-5 NA TGTGCCAGCAGTTCGCCGGGACACAGCTACGAGCAGTACTTC CASSSPGHSYEQYF
TRBD1 TRBJ2-1 TRBV12-5 NA TGTGCTAGTGGCCAGGGACAGAGCTCCTACAATGAGCAGTTCTTC CASGQGQSSYNEQFF
NA TRBJ2-7 TRBV10-3 NA TGTGCCACCCATTTGGAGGGTGGGGAGCAGTACTTC CATHLEGGEQYF
NA TRBJ2-2 TRBV5-1 NA TGCGCCAGCAGCGGAGACGCGAACACCGGGGAGCTGTTTTTT CASSGDANTGELFF
NA TRBJ1-1 TRBV20-1 once TGCAGTGCTAGAGTTCCAGCCGGAGCTTTCTTT CSARVPAGAFF
NA TRBJ2-2 TRBV28 NA TGTGCCAGCAGTTTCTCGCCCGGGGAGCTGTTTTTT CASSFSPGELFF
TRBD1 TRBJ2-2 TRBV5-1 once TGCGCCAGCAGCTTGCAACCGGACAGGGTCCGCACCGGGGAGCTGTTTTTT CASSLQPDRVRTGELFF
NA TRBJ2-1 TRBV14 NA TGTGCCAGCAGCCAAGATGATGTAGGGCAGGGACCTTACAATGAGCAGTTCTTC CASSQDDVGQGPYNEQFF
TRBD2 TRBJ2-5 TRBV27 NA TGTGCCAGCACCCGAGCGGGATTTCAAGAGACCCAGTACTTC CASTRAGFQETQYF
TRBD1 TRBJ2-2 TRBV6-5 NA TGTGCCAGCAGTTACCCGGGACAGGGACGAACCGGGGAGCTGTTTTTT CASSYPGQGRTGELFF
NA TRBJ1-3 TRBV18 NA TGTGCCAGCTCACCACGTGCGGTGGCCGCTGGAAACACCATATATTTT CASSPRAVAAGNTIYF
NA TRBJ2-1 TRBV6-1 NA TGTGCCAGCAGTGAAGCTGGAGGCAATGAGCAGTTCTTC CASSEAGGNEQFF
NA TRBJ2-3 TRBV19 NA TGTGCCACCTCCAACCTAGCGTCCTCTAGCACAGATACGCAGTATTTT CATSNLASSSTDTQYF
TRBD2 TRBJ2-1 TRBV28 NA TGTGCCACCTTGAGAGCGGGAGTCTCCTACAATGAGCAGTTCTTC CATLRAGVSYNEQFF
TRBD1 TRBJ2-7 TRBV19 NA TGTGCCAGTAGTACGGGACAGGGGTACTACGAGCAGTACTTC CASSTGQGYYEQYF
TRBD1 TRBJ2-5 TRBV18 NA TGTGCCAGCTCACCACCGGGACAGCTCGGTCGATATTATGAGACCCAGTACTTC CASSPPGQLGRYYETQYF
NA TRBJ2-5 TRBV11-2 NA TGTGCCAGCAGCTTAGAACTGGGCGGAGAGACCCAGTACTTC CASSLELGGETQYF
TRBD1 TRBJ2-7 TRBV7-8 NA TGTGCCAGCAGCCGGGGACAGGTAGGGTACGAGCAGTACTTC CASSRGQVGYEQYF
NA TRBJ2-2 TRBV7-9 once TGTGCCAGCAGCTTAGAACCGGGAAGCGGGGAGCTGTTTTTT CASSLEPGSGELFF
NA TRBJ2-7 TRBV5-4 NA TGTGCCAGCAGCACGGGAGTCGCTTACGAGCAGTACTTC CASSTGVAYEQYF
NA TRBJ2-1 TRBV27 NA TGTGCCAGCAGTTTTTCGGACTACAATGAGCAGTTCTTC CASSFSDYNEQFF
NA TRBJ2-2 TRBV9 NA TGTGCCAGCAGCCTCTCATTACCGCGGAACAGGTTAAACACCGGGGAGCTGTTTTTT CASSLSLPRNRLNTGELFF
TRBD1 TRBJ2-7 TRBV27 NA TGTGCCAGCAGTCTCACCTCGACAGGGGTGGGCGAGCAGTACTTC CASSLTSTGVGEQYF
TRBD1 TRBJ1-5 TRBV7-8 NA TGTGCCAGCAGCTTAGGCCATGGGACAGGGGGGGTCGGGCAGCCCCAGCATTTT CASSLGHGTGGVGQPQHF
NA TRBJ2-7 TRBV2 NA TGTGCCAGCAGACGCGACTACAGGGTCGAGCAGTACTTC CASRRDYRVEQYF
NA TRBJ1-4 TRBV30 few TGTGCCTGCCCTAAACATGGCCAAACAGGGGAAAAACTGTTTTTT CACPKHGQTGEKLFF
TRBD2 TRBJ2-7 TRBV11-2 NA TGTGCCAGCAGCCGGGAGGGCGGATACGAGCAGTACTTC CASSREGGYEQYF
NA TRBJ1-1 TRBV6-5 once TGTGCCAGCAGTTACTCTTCTGACACTGAAGCTTTCTTT CASSYSSDTEAFF
NA TRBJ2-2 TRBV10-2 NA TGCGCCAGCAGCCCCCCCGGGGAGCTGTTTTTT CASSPPGELFF
TRBD1 TRBJ2-7 TRBV9 NA TGTGCCAGCAGCGTAGGGTCCGGGACAGGGTTCTACGAGCAGTACTTC CASSVGSGTGFYEQYF